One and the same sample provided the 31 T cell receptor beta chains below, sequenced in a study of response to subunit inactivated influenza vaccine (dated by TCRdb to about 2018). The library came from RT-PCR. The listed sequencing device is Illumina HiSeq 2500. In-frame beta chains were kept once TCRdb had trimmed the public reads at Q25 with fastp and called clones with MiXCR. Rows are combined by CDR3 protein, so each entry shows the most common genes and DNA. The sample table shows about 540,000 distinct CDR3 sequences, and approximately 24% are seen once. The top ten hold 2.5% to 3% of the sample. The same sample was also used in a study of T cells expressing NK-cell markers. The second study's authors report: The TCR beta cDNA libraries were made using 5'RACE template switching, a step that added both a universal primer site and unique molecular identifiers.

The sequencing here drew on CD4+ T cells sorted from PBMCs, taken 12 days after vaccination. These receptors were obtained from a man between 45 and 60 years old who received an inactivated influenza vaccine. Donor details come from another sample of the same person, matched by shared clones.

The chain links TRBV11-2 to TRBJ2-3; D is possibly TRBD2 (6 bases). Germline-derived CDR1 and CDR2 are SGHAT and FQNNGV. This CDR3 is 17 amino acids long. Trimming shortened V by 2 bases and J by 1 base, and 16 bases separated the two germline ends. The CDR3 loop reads CASSLRVTGGGTDTQYF. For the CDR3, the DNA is TGTGCCAGCAGCTTAAGAGTGACGGGCGGGGGCACAGATACGCAGTATTTT.

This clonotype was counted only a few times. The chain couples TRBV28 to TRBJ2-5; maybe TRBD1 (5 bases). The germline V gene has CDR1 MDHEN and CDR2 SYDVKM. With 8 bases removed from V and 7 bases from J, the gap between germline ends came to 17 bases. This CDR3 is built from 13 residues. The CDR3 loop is CASGTGQIGTQYF. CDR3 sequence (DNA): TGTGCCAGCGGTACAGGCCAAATAGGGACCCAGTACTTC.

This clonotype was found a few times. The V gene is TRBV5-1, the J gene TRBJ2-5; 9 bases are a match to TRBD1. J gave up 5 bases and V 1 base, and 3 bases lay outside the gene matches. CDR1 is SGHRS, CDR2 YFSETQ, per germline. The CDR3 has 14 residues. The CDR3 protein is CASSLSGTGETQYF. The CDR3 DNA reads TGCGCCAGCAGCTTGAGTGGGACAGGGGAGACCCAGTACTTC.

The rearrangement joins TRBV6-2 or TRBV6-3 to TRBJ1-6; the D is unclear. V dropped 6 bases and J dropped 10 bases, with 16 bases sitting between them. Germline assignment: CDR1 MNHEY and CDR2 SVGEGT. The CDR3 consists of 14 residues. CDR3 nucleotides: TGTGCCAGCAGCCCCACAAGGATTAGGTCACCCCTCCACTTT. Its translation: CASSPTRIRSPLHF.

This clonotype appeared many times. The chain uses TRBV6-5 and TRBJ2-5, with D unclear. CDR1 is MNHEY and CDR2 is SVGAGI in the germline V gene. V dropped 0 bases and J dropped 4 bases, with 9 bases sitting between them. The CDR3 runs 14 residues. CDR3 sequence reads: CASSYSTFGETQYF. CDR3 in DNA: TGTGCCAGCAGTTACTCGACTTTTGGAGAGACCCAGTACTTC.

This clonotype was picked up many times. CDR3 region: CASSLNSGTSGTDTQYF. The CDR3 bases are TGTGCCAGCAGCCTCAACTCGGGGACTAGCGGCACAGATACGCAGTATTTT. The chain couples TRBV11-2 to TRBJ2-3, with 10 bases matching TRBD2. CDR1 SGHAT and CDR2 FQNNGV come from the germline V gene. V trimming: 5 bases; J trimming: 1 base; junction bases outside the gene matches: 9. The CDR3 has 17 amino acids.

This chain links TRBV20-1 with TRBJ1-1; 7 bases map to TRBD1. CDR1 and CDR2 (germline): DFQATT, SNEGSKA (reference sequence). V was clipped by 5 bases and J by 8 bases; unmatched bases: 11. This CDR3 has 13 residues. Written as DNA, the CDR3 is TGCAGTGCTGAGGGACAGTGGGGACTCGAAGCTTTCTTT. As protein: CSAEGQWGLEAFF.

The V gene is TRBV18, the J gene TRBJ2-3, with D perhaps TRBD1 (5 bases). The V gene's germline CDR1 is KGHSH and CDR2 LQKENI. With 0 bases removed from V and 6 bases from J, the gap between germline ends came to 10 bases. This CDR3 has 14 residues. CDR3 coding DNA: TGTGCCAGCTCACCACCGGGGCGAGCGGATACGCAGTATTTT. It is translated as CASSPPGRADTQYF.

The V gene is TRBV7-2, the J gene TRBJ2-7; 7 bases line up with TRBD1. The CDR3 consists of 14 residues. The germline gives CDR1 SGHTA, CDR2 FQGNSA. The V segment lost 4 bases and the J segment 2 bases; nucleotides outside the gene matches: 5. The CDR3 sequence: CASSSQGSTYEQYF. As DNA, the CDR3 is TGTGCCAGCAGCTCACAGGGGAGCACCTACGAGCAGTACTTC.

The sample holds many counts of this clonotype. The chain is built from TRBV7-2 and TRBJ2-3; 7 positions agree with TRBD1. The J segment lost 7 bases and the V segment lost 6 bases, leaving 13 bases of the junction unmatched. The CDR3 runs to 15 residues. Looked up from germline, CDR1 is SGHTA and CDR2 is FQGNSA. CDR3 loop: CASRSRDSSINTQYF. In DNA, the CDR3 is TGTGCCAGCAGATCCCGGGACAGTAGCATTAATACGCAGTATTTT.

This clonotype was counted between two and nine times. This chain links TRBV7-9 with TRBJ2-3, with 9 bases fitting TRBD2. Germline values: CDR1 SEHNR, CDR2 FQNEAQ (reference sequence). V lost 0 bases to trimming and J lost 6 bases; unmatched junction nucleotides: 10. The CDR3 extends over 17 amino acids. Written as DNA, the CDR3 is TGTGCCAGCAGCTTAGCAGCCTATATAGCGGGAGCGGATACGCAGTATTTT. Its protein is CASSLAAYIAGADTQYF.

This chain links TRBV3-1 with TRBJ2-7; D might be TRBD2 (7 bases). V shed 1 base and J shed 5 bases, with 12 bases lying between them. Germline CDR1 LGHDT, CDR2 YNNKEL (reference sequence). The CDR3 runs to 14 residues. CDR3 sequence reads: CASSQVGGRDEQYF. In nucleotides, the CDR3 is TGTGCCAGCAGCCAAGTGGGGGGGCGCGACGAGCAGTACTTC.

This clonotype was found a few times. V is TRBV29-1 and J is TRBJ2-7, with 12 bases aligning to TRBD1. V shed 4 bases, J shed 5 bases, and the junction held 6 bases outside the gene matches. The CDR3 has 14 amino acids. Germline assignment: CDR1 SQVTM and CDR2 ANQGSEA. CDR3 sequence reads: CSVARDRGQDEQYF. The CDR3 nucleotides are TGCAGCGTTGCACGGGACAGGGGGCAAGACGAGCAGTACTTC.

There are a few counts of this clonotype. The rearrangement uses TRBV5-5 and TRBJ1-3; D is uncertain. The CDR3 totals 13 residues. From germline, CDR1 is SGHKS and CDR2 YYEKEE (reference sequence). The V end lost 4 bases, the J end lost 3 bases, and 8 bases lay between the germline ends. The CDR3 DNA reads TGTGCCAGCAGCGACATGCTTGGAAACACCATATATTTT. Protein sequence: CASSDMLGNTIYF.

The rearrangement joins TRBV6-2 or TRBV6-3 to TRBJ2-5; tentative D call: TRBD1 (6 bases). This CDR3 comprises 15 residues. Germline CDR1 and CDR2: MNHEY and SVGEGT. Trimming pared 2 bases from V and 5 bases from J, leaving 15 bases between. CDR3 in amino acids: CASSYSSGVGETQYF. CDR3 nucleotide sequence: TGTGCCAGCAGTTACAGTTCAGGGGTAGGGGAGACCCAGTACTTC.

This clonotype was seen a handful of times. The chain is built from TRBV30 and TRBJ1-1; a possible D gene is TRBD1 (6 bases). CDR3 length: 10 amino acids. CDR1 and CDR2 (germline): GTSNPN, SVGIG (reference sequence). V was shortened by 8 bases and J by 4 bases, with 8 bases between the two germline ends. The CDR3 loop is CAGGATEAFF. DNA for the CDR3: TGTGCCGGGGGGGCCACTGAAGCTTTCTTT.

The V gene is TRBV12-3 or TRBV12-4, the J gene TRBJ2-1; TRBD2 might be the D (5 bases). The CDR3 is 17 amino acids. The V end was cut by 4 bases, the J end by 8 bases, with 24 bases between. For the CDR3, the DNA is TGTGCCAGCAGTTATCCTATGCTGGTCCACGGGCGGGATGAGCAGTTCTTC. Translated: CASSYPMLVHGRDEQFF.

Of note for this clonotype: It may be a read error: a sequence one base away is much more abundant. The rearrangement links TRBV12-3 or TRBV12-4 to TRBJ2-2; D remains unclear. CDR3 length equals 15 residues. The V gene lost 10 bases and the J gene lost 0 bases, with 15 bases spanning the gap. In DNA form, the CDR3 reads TGTGCCACTAAATACCGGGCACCGAACACCGGGGAGCTGTTTTTT. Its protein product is CATKYRAPNTGELFF.

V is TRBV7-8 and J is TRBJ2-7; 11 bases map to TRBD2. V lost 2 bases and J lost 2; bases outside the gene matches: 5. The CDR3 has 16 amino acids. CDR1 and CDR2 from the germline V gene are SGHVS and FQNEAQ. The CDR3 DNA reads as TGTGCCAGCAGCTTAACTAGCGGGGGATTTGCCTACGAGCAGTACTTC. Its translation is CASSLTSGGFAYEQYF.

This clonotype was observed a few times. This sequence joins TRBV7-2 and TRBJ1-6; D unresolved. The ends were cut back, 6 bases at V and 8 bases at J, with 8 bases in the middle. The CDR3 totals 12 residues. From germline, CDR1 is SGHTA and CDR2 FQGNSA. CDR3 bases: TGTGCCAGCAGTCTCGGCCATTCACCCCTCCACTTT. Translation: CASSLGHSPLHF.

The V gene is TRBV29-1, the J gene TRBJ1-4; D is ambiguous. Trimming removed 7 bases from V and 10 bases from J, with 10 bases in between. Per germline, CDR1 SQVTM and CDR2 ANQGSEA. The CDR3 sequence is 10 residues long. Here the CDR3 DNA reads TGCAGCGCTTACCTGGGAAAACTGTTTTTT. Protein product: CSAYLGKLFF.

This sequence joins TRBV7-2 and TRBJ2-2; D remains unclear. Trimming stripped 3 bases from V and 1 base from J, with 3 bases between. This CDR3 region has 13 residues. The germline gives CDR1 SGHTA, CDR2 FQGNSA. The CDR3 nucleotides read TGTGCCAGCAGCTTCCTGAACACCGGGGAGCTGTTTTTT. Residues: CASSFLNTGELFF.

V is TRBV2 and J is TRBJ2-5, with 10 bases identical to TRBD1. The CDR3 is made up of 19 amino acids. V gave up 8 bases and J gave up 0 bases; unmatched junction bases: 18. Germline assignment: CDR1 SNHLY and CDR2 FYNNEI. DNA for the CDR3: TGTGCCAGCCGAACTTGGACAGGGGGAAGGTCGTTGTACCAAGAGACCCAGTACTTC. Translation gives CASRTWTGGRSLYQETQYF.

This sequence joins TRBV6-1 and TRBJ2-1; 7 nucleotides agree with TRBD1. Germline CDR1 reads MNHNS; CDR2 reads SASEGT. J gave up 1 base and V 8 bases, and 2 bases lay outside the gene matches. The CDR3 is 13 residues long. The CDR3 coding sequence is TGTGCCAGCGCGACAGGGTCCTACAATGAGCAGTTCTTC. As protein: CASATGSYNEQFF.

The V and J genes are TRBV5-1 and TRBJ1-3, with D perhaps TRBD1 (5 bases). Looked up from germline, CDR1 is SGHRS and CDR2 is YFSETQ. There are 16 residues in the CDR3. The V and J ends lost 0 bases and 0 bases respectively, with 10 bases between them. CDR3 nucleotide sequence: TGCGCCAGCAGCTTGGGGGACCGTAACTCTGGAAACACCATATATTTT. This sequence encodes CASSLGDRNSGNTIYF.

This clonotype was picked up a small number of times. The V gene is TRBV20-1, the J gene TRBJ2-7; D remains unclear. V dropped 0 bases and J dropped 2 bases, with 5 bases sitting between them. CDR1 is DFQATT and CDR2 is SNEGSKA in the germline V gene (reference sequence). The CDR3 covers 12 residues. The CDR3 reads CSARDAPYEQYF. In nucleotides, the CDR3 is TGCAGTGCTAGAGATGCACCCTACGAGCAGTACTTC.

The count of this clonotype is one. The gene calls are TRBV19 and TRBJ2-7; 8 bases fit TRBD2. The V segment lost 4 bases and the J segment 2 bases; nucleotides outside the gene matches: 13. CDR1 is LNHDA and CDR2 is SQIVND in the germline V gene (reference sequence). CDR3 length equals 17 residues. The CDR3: CASSTQDPGLGAYEQYF. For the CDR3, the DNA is TGTGCCAGTAGTACTCAGGATCCGGGACTAGGTGCCTACGAGCAGTACTTC.

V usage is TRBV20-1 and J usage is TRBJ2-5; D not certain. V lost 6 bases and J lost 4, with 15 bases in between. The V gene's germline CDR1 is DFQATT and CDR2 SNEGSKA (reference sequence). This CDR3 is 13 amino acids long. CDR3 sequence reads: CSAQTGQGETQYF. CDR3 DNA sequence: TGCAGTGCACAAACCGGGCAAGGAGAGACCCAGTACTTC.

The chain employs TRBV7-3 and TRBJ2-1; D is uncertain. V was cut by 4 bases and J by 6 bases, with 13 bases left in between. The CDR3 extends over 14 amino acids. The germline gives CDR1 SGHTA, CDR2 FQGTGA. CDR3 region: CASSYGDIPNEQFF. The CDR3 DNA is TGTGCCAGCAGCTATGGAGACATACCCAATGAGCAGTTCTTC.

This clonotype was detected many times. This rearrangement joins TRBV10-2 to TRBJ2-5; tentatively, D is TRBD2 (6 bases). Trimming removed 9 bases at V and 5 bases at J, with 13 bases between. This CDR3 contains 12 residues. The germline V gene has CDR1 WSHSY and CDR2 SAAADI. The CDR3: CASSVSGETQYF. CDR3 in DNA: TGCGCCAGTTCGGTCAGCGGGGAGACCCAGTACTTC.

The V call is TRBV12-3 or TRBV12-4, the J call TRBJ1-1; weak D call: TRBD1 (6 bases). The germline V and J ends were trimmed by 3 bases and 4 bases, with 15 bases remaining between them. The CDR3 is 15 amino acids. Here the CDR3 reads CASSLASWGATEAFF. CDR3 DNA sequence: TGTGCCAGCAGTTTGGCTTCTTGGGGGGCCACTGAAGCTTTCTTT.